This T cell receptor beta chain was sequenced for a study of blood T cell repertoires in COVID-19. Trimming shortened V by 6 bases and J by 7 bases, and 15 bases separated the two germline ends. Looked up from germline, CDR1 is SNHLY and CDR2 is FYNNEI. The CDR3 is 13 residues long. TCRdb's copy holds only in-frame clones and misses some; the assay was immunoSEQ multiplex PCR. Of 95,000 to 150,000 clones in the sample, 86% were seen once. This sequence joins TRBV2 and TRBJ2-5; D is uncertain. The receptor comes from a man aged 35 to 55 with acute or convalescent COVID-19. Material for sequencing was peripheral blood. As DNA, the CDR3 is TGTGCCAGCAGCGAGACACACGGTGGGACCCAGTACTTC. This sequence encodes CASSETHGGTQYF.